This T cell receptor beta chain was sequenced for a study of low-dose radiotherapy and immunotherapy resistance in tumors (dated by TCRdb to between 2021 and 2023). Looking at the study overall: In Cohort 1, 0.5 Gy per fraction was delivered every 2 weeks, and a total PTV dose of 6.5 Gy was prescribed. Cyclophosphamide 200 mg/m2 was given intravenously every two weeks, one day before each radiation and immunotherapy administration. Starting on cycle 1 day 1, patients took 300 mg of aspirin by mouth once a day for four cycles. Eight patients were included in the translational analysis: three from the first dose cohort and the first five from the second dose cohort. In Cohort 2, 1 Gy per fraction was delivered every two weeks, for a total of 13 Gy over 26 weeks. Trial participants were not randomized into treatment groups. Patients were given nivolumab as a 240 mg flat dose every two weeks and ipilimumab at 1 mg/kg every six weeks, with both drugs delivered intravenously.

As regards this clonotype: The target of this receptor is not known. There are no base qualities to consult, and no much larger clone falls within one base.

The donors took part in RACIN, a single-arm, phase I, dose-escalation trial that combined nivolumab, ipilimumab, aspirin, low-dose cyclophosphamide and low-dose radiotherapy. Eligible patients had advanced, TIL-negative solid tumors. First-strand cDNA was synthesized with Superscript III and a set of TRAV- and TRBV-specific primers, covering both TCRalpha and TCRbeta chains. TCRs were amplified for 20 to 25 PCR cycles with Phusion, using a constant-region primer paired with the adapter attached to the V primers. The isolated mRNA was amplified using the MessageAmp II aRNA Amplification Kit, with in vitro transcription performed for 16 hours at 37 degrees C. The Dynabeads mRNA DIRECT Purification Kit was used to isolate the mRNA for TCR sequencing. Indexed Illumina adapters were added in a second Phusion PCR of around 25 cycles, after which AMPure XP beads were used to purify the products. Turning to the authors' computational methods: Using custom Perl scripts, TCR sequences encoding the same protein were pooled, out-of-frame sequences were removed, and the abundance of each clonotype was computed. Any TCR sequence backed by just one read was left out of the analysis. The metrics used to describe the repertoires included Shannon entropy, Gini index, clonality, richness, and the frequency of TCRs shared between repertoires. TCRdb took the public reads, trimmed them with fastp at Q25, ran MiXCR for clone calling and kept in-frame beta chains. Entries are consolidated by CDR3 protein sequence, retaining the most common genes and DNA. TCRdb, not the authors, supplied the V and J calls. The sample contains roughly 8,700 distinct CDR3 sequences, about 70% of them found a single time. The ten largest account for about 6.7% of the sample.

In the germline V gene, CDR1 corresponds to MDHEN and CDR2 to SYDVKM. Trimming removed 1 base from V and 1 base from J, leaving 10 bases between the germline ends. Reading from cysteine to phenylalanine, the CDR3 counts 16 amino acids. This entry keeps only the CDR3 DNA: 48 bases, framed from base 1. This receptor was taken from a human donor with advanced metastatic prostate, ovarian, gallbladder or colorectal cancer (not recorded which). This table probably holds off-target reads from a library built for another chain. The chain is made from TRBV28 and TRBJ2-2, with no confident D gene call. Here is the DNA: TGTGCCAGCAGTTTATCCGGCCTGCAGAACACCGGGGAGCTGTTTTTT. This codes for CASSLSGLQNTGELFF.